The 15 T cell receptor beta chains presented below share a single source sample, sequenced in a study of T cells in Graves' hyperthyroidism and ophthalmopathy. It was RNA transcripts that yielded the amplified TCR beta CDR3 regions. Using the HTBI primer set, a first-round RT-PCR was run on the TCR CDR3. From the multiplex PCR reads, TCRdb called clonotypes with MiXCR, one entry per CDR3 protein. Here the sample spans some 560,000 distinct CDR3 sequences, approximately 14% being singletons. The sequencing sample was made of blood. These receptors came from a woman in her twenties or thirties with Graves' hyperthyroidism.

This clonotype was detected only a few times. At one boundary the junction diverges from the germline segment, which might be a read error. The V and J genes are TRBV9 and TRBJ2-7; TRBD2 matches 9 bases. CDR1 SGDLS and CDR2 YYNGEE come from the germline V gene. The CDR3 is made up of 15 amino acids. The CDR3 region is CASNVDVAGVYEQYF. Written as DNA, the CDR3 is TGTGCCAGCAACGTAGACGTAGCGGGAGTTTACGAGCAGTACTTC. The whole variable domain, filled in from reference TRBV9 and TRBJ2-7, reads DSGVTQTPKHLITATGQRVTLRCSPRSGDLSVYWYQQSLDQGLQFLIQYYNGEERAKGNILERFSAQQFPDLHSELNLSSLELGDSALYFCASNVDVAGVYEQYFGPGTRLTVT.

This clonotype was picked up a small number of times. V gene TRBV20-1 combines with J gene TRBJ2-7, with 9 bases identical to TRBD1. The CDR3 spans 13 residues. The V and J ends lost 5 bases and 4 bases, in that order; junction bases with no gene match: 6. Germline V gene sequence: CDR1 DFQATT, CDR2 SNEGSKA (reference sequence). The chain's CDR3 is CSAGTGGGYEQYF. CDR3 DNA sequence: TGCAGTGCTGGAACAGGGGGCGGGTACGAGCAGTACTTC.

This clonotype was found a few times. This chain links TRBV7-3 with TRBJ2-1, with 12 nucleotides matching TRBD2. Germline CDR1 SGHTA, CDR2 FQGTGA. This CDR3 has 15 amino acids. Trimming removed 5 bases from V and 8 bases from J; junction bases left unmatched: 7. CDR3 region: CASSARLAGVHEQFF. The CDR3 nucleotides read TGTGCCAGCAGCGCCCGACTAGCGGGAGTTCATGAGCAGTTCTTC.

V usage is TRBV27 and J usage is TRBJ2-1; D possibly matches TRBD1 or TRBD2 (6 bases each). The CDR3 loop spans 15 amino acids. Germline loops: CDR1 MNHEY, CDR2 SMNVEV (reference sequence). V lost 5 bases, J lost 6 bases, and 17 bases lay in between. Here the CDR3 reads CASSGEGGSGNEQFF. The CDR3 bases are TGTGCCAGCAGTGGAGAGGGGGGATCGGGCAATGAGCAGTTCTTC.

This chain joins TRBV6-2 or TRBV6-3 and TRBJ2-5; D is unclear. Gene TRBJ2-1 matches the end of the DNA better, so the J call may be wrong. This CDR3 region has 12 residues. CDR1 is MNHEY and CDR2 is SVGEGT in the germline V gene. CDR3 region: CASSFIESTQFF. The CDR3 nucleotides are TGTGCCAGCAGTTTCATAGAGAGCACCCAGTTCTTC.

As regards this clonotype: Its ends do not fully match the called genes, so a read error is possible. The V gene is TRBV5-6, the J gene TRBJ1-4; weak D call: TRBD1 (5 bases). The length of the CDR3 is 14 residues. Per the germline V gene, CDR1 is SGHDT and CDR2 is YYEEEE. The CDR3 coding sequence is TGTGCCAACAGCTTAGGGCAGGGAAATGAAAAACTGTTTTTT. It codes for CANSLGQGNEKLFF.

This clonotype was observed at least ten times. The chain uses TRBV7-9 and TRBJ2-7; D is possibly TRBD1 (5 bases). Trimming removed 5 bases from V and 4 bases from J, with 15 bases in between. This CDR3 has 14 residues. Germline-derived CDR1 and CDR2 are SEHNR and FQNEAQ (reference sequence). The CDR3 DNA sequence: TGTGCCAGCAGCCCCCAAGGGGTCGGATACGAGCAGTACTTC. Protein: CASSPQGVGYEQYF.

In this sample, this clonotype turned up many times. The V call is TRBV18, the J call TRBJ1-3; D is unclear. V was trimmed by 2 bases and J by 0 bases, leaving 11 bases between them. CDR3 length: 16 residues. Germline V CDR1 and CDR2: KGHSH, LQKENI. The CDR3 is CASSPIQKSSGNTIYF. The CDR3 nucleotides read TGTGCCAGCTCACCAATACAGAAGAGCTCTGGAAACACCATATATTTT.

This clonotype was seen repeatedly, ten times or more. The chain is built from TRBV20-1 and TRBJ2-1, with D uncertain. Per the germline V gene, CDR1 is DFQATT and CDR2 is SNEGSKA (reference sequence). The V gene lost 7 bases and the J gene lost 3 bases, with 13 bases spanning the gap. This CDR3 spans 13 amino acids. In DNA, the CDR3 is TGCAGTGTCGATTCAGACCGCTACAATGAGCAGTTCTTC. Its protein is CSVDSDRYNEQFF.

This rearrangement joins TRBV20-1 to TRBJ1-6; D is unresolved. CDR1 and CDR2 (germline): DFQATT, SNEGSKA (reference sequence). This CDR3 is 14 amino acids long. Trimming took off 3 bases at V and 7 bases at J, with 13 bases between the two ends. The DNA for the CDR3 is TGCAGTGCTAGGTGGCCGACGGACAATTCACCCCTCCACTTT. This translates into CSARWPTDNSPLHF.

V is TRBV30 and J is TRBJ2-6; tentative D call: TRBD2 (5 bases). From germline, CDR1 is GTSNPN and CDR2 SVGIG (reference sequence). Between the trimmed V and J ends, which lost 5 bases and 2 bases, there was a span of 10 bases. The CDR3 contains 14 residues. Written as DNA, the CDR3 is TGTGCCTGGGGACCGGGGACTGGGGCCAACGTCCTGACTTTC. It codes for CAWGPGTGANVLTF.

The chain couples TRBV5-4 to TRBJ2-7; 13 nucleotides align to TRBD2. After removal of 4 bases from V and 6 bases from J, the junction contained 7 bases not matched to a gene. Germline CDR1 reads SGHNT; CDR2 reads YYREEE (reference sequence). This CDR3 has 15 amino acids. The CDR3 spells CASSGGTSGVCEQYF. The CDR3 DNA is TGTGCCAGCAGCGGAGGGACTAGCGGGGTCTGCGAGCAGTACTTC.

This clonotype was detected ten times or more. The gene calls are TRBV10-3 and TRBJ2-7, with TRBD1 matching over 7 bases. With 6 bases clipped from V and 0 bases from J, the junction kept 5 bases outside the gene matches. The CDR3 loop spans 14 amino acids. Germline V gives CDR1 ENHRY, CDR2 SYGVKD. The CDR3: CAIRKGQNSYEQYF. The CDR3 nucleotides read TGTGCCATCAGGAAGGGACAGAACTCCTACGAGCAGTACTTC.

This clonotype was observed at least ten times. This chain uses TRBV11-2 with TRBJ2-1; 10 positions agree with TRBD2. CDR3 size: 17 residues. V lost 6 bases to trimming and J lost 5 bases; unmatched junction nucleotides: 13. Germline-derived CDR1 and CDR2 are SGHAT and FQNNGV. CDR3 amino acids: CASRPTPGLAINNEQFF. The DNA for the CDR3 is TGTGCCAGCAGACCCACGCCGGGACTAGCGATAAACAATGAGCAGTTCTTC.

This clonotype was counted at least ten times. V usage is TRBV10-3 and J usage is TRBJ1-1; no reliable D call. The CDR3 has 12 residues. Germline V gene data show CDR1 as ENHRY and CDR2 as SYGVKD. Trimming stripped 5 bases from V and 0 bases from J, with 4 bases between. This CDR3 reads CAISTLNTEAFF. CDR3 bases: TGTGCCATCAGTACATTGAACACTGAAGCTTTCTTT.